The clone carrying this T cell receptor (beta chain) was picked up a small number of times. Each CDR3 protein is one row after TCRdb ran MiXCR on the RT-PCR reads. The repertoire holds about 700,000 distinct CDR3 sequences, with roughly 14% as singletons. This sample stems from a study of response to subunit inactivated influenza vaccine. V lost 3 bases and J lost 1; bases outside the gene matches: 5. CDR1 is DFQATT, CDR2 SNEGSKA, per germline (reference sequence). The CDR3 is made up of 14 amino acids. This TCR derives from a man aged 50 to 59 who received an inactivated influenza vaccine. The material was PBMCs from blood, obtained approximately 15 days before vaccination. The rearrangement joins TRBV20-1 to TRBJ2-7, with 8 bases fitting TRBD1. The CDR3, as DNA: TGCAGTGCTAGTGGCGGACAGGGATCCTACGAGCAGTACTTC. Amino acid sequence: CSASGGQGSYEQYF.